A single sample is the source of the 26 T cell receptor beta chains below, sequenced in a study of blood T cell repertoires in COVID-19. The table came from immunoSEQ multiplex PCR; TCRdb's copy has only in-frame clones and leaves some out. The repertoire holds under 200,000 clones, with around 84% as singletons. Specimen: peripheral blood. The receptors stem from a woman in her 50s with COVID-19, enrolled during active disease.

This clone was observed a handful of times. The chain combines TRBV28 with TRBJ2-7; tentative D call: TRBD2 (5 bases). The V end was cut by 8 bases, the J end by 2 bases, with 25 bases between. The germline V gene has CDR1 MDHEN and CDR2 SYDVKM. This CDR3 region has 17 residues. The CDR3 nucleotides are TGTGCCAGCGGCTCCCCCTCTTACGTTGCCGGGGCCTACGAGCAGTACTTC. Amino acid sequence: CASGSPSYVAGAYEQYF.

The V call is TRBV6-1, the J call TRBJ1-6, with D possibly being TRBD1 (6 bases). Trimming cost V 2 bases and J 2 bases, with 13 bases left between them. The V gene's germline CDR1 is MNHNS and CDR2 SASEGT. The CDR3 is made up of 17 amino acids. CDR3 residues: CASSELGTRPYNSPLHF. The DNA for the CDR3 is TGTGCCAGCAGTGAATTAGGGACAAGGCCCTATAATTCACCCCTCCACTTT.

The chain has TRBV4-1 and TRBJ2-2, with D hard to call. The germline CDR1 and CDR2 sequences are MGHRA and YSYEKL. V lost 2 bases, J lost 1 base, and 5 bases lay in between. The CDR3 totals 14 residues. The CDR3: CASSQSWNTGELFF. The CDR3 DNA reads as TGCGCCAGCAGCCAATCTTGGAACACCGGGGAGCTGTTTTTT.

The V gene is TRBV6-5, the J gene TRBJ1-4; 8 bases align to TRBD1. The CDR3 runs to 15 residues. Trimming at V came to 5 bases and at J to 8 bases, leaving 10 bases not matched to a gene. Per the germline V gene, CDR1 is MNHEY and CDR2 is SVGAGI. The CDR3 DNA reads as TGTGCCAGCAGTCAACGGACAGGGTCGGTAGAAAAACTGTTTTTT. It specifies CASSQRTGSVEKLFF.

This rearrangement joins TRBV27 to TRBJ1-2; 7 nucleotides agree with TRBD1. Germline V gives CDR1 MNHEY, CDR2 SMNVEV (reference sequence). J gave up 8 bases and V 6 bases, and 9 bases lay outside the gene matches. The CDR3 extends over 13 amino acids. The CDR3 loop reads CASSQTGALGYTF. The CDR3 region has the DNA TGTGCCAGCAGCCAAACAGGGGCCCTCGGCTACACCTTC.

This sequence joins TRBV15 and TRBJ2-3; 8 nucleotides line up with TRBD2. V shed 3 bases and J 7 bases; nucleotides not matched to a gene: 9. Germline V gene data show CDR1 as LNHNV and CDR2 as YYDKDF (reference sequence). This CDR3 comprises 15 residues. The chain's CDR3 is CATSRRLAGDNTQYF. CDR3 coding DNA: TGTGCCACCAGCAGGAGGCTAGCGGGTGATAATACGCAGTATTTT.

The gene calls are TRBV5-1 and TRBJ2-3; 8 bases align to TRBD1. The CDR3 covers 15 residues. The trim removed 0 bases at V and 6 bases at J, leaving 6 bases unmatched. Looked up from germline, CDR1 is SGHRS and CDR2 is YFSETQ. The CDR3 sequence: CASSLDTGGRDTQYF. CDR3 sequence (DNA): TGCGCCAGCAGCTTGGATACAGGGGGAAGGGATACGCAGTATTTT.

This clone came up once. Here the CDR3 reads CAWTPTGATYEQYF. Written as DNA, the CDR3 is TGTGCCTGGACGCCGACAGGGGCTACCTACGAGCAGTACTTC. The chain uses TRBV30 and TRBJ2-7; TRBD1 aligns across 8 bases. Germline V gives CDR1 GTSNPN, CDR2 SVGIG (reference sequence). V lost 4 bases and J lost 2; bases outside the gene matches: 7. The length of the CDR3 is 14 residues.

The chain couples TRBV7-2 to TRBJ1-4; 8 positions match TRBD1. Germline trimming cut 3 bases from V and 3 bases from J; bases unmatched to any gene: 6. In germline, CDR1 is SGHTA, CDR2 FQGNSA. CDR3 length equals 16 residues. The chain's CDR3 is CASSLDREVSNEKLFF. CDR3 bases: TGTGCCAGCAGCTTGGACAGGGAAGTCTCTAATGAAAAACTGTTTTTT. The entire variable domain, with the rest obtained from reference TRBV7-2 and TRBJ1-4, is as follows: GAGVSQSPSNKVTEKGKDVELRCDPISGHTALYWYRQSLGQGLEFLIYFQGNSAPDKSGLPSDRFSAERTGGSVSTLTIQRTQQEDSAVYLCASSLDREVSNEKLFFGSGTQLSVL.

V and J are TRBV12-3 or TRBV12-4 and TRBJ2-7; a possible D gene is TRBD1 (6 bases). The CDR3 length is 13 residues. The V gene lost 4 bases and the J gene lost 11 bases, with 18 bases spanning the gap. The CDR3 spells CASSWADRRRKYF. CDR3 DNA: TGTGCCAGCAGTTGGGCCGACAGGAGGAGAAAGTACTTC.

This chain connects TRBV6-5 to TRBJ2-2, with 10 bases that match TRBD2. The CDR3 contains 13 residues. Trimming took 6 bases from V and 5 from J; bases not matched to a gene: 0. Germline CDR1 and CDR2: MNHEY and SVGAGI. The CDR3 loop reads CASRLAGTGELFF. The CDR3 coding sequence is TGTGCCAGCAGACTAGCGGGGACCGGGGAGCTGTTTTTT.

The chain links TRBV5-6 to TRBJ2-7, with 8 bases lining up with TRBD1. Unmatched junction bases numbered 5, after V lost 7 bases and J lost 2 bases. The CDR3 has 13 amino acids. The germline V gene has CDR1 SGHDT and CDR2 YYEEEE. The CDR3 sequence: CASLRQGPYEQYF. CDR3 coding DNA: TGTGCCAGCCTTCGACAGGGGCCCTACGAGCAGTACTTC.

The chain recombines TRBV19 with TRBJ1-1; D is ambiguous. The CDR3 consists of 14 residues. V was cut by 6 bases and J by 1 base, with 12 bases left in between. Looked up from germline, CDR1 is LNHDA and CDR2 is SQIVND (reference sequence). The CDR3 coding sequence is TGTGCCAGTAGCGCGAGGAGCCAGAACACTGAAGCTTTCTTT. Its protein is CASSARSQNTEAFF.

The chain employs TRBV7-2 and TRBJ1-1; possible D gene TRBD1, 5 bases. There are 12 residues in the CDR3. V lost 2 bases and J lost 5, with 6 bases in between. Germline CDR1 reads SGHTA; CDR2 reads FQGNSA. The CDR3 DNA reads TGTGCCAGCAGCTTAAGGGGTACTGAAGCTTTCTTT. It specifies CASSLRGTEAFF.

The chain recombines TRBV4-1 with TRBJ2-2; D is perhaps TRBD1 (7 bases). Germline V gene data show CDR1 as MGHRA and CDR2 as YSYEKL. Trimming pared 4 bases from V and 4 bases from J, leaving 16 bases between. This CDR3 comprises 16 residues. Written as DNA, the CDR3 is TGCGCCAGCAGCCGCACTGGCAGGGGGGTCACCGGGGAGCTGTTTTTT. Its protein product is CASSRTGRGVTGELFF.

V usage is TRBV21-1 and J usage is TRBJ1-6; the D call in the table, TRBD1, was not verified against the DNA. TRBV21-1 is a recognized pseudogene. This CDR3 is built from 15 residues. The CDR3: CASINHPNPSSPLHF. The CDR3 coding sequence is TGTGCCAGCATCAACCACCCAAACCCCAGTTCACCCCTCCACTTT.

V gene TRBV19 combines with J gene TRBJ1-4; the D gene is possibly TRBD1 (6 bases). The V gene's germline CDR1 is LNHDA and CDR2 SQIVND (reference sequence). This CDR3 spans 16 amino acids. V was cut by 5 bases and J by 3 bases, with 16 bases left in between. The CDR3 reads CASSPGTGQPNEKLFF. Written as DNA, the CDR3 is TGTGCCAGTAGTCCTGGGACCGGACAGCCTAATGAAAAACTGTTTTTT.

This clone came up a few times. The rearrangement uses TRBV4-3 and TRBJ1-6; 10 nucleotides align to TRBD1. The CDR3 totals 18 residues. The V gene end was trimmed by 0 bases and the J gene end by 9 bases; junction bases not matched to a gene: 11. Germline CDR1 reads LGHNA; CDR2 reads YSLEER. The CDR3 spells CASSQDWTGGSSPSPLHF. CDR3 DNA: TGCGCCAGCAGCCAAGACTGGACAGGGGGTAGTTCCCCTTCACCCCTCCACTTT.

The CDR3 loop reads CASSPSGGAQHF. CDR3 bases: TGTGCCAGCAGTCCAAGCGGCGGGGCCCAGCATTTT. The V and J genes are TRBV12-3 or TRBV12-4 and TRBJ1-5; D is uncertain. The V end lost 5 bases, the J end lost 11 bases, and 13 bases lay between the germline ends. The CDR3 runs 12 residues.

The V call is TRBV6-5, the J call TRBJ2-5; weak D call: TRBD2 (5 bases). Per germline, CDR1 MNHEY and CDR2 SVGAGI. The CDR3 sequence is 14 residues long. Trimming took 8 bases from V and 0 from J, leaving 13 bases between them. The CDR3 coding sequence is TGTGCCAGCTTCCCGGGGATAAACCAAGAGACCCAGTACTTC. Residues: CASFPGINQETQYF.

This clone was observed once. This sequence joins TRBV29-1 and TRBJ2-7; D not certain. The germline V gene encodes CDR1 SQVTM and CDR2 ANQGSEA. Trimming stripped 3 bases from V and 1 base from J, with 13 bases between. The CDR3 contains 14 residues. Here the CDR3 reads CSVDGLSLSYEQYF. Written as DNA, the CDR3 is TGCAGCGTTGATGGGCTTTCCTTGTCCTACGAGCAGTACTTC.

This rearrangement joins TRBV5-6 to TRBJ1-4, with 9 positions matching TRBD1. CDR3 length: 17 residues. Germline assignment: CDR1 SGHDT and CDR2 YYEEEE. The trim removed 5 bases at V and 1 base at J, leaving 9 bases unmatched. CDR3 sequence reads: CASSWGDREGTNEKLFF. The CDR3 DNA follows: TGTGCCAGCAGTTGGGGGGACAGGGAGGGAACTAATGAAAAACTGTTTTTT.

The chain combines TRBV27 with TRBJ2-7; 7 bases match TRBD1. The CDR3 extends over 13 amino acids. CDR1 MNHEY and CDR2 SMNVEV come from the germline V gene (reference sequence). Trimming cost V 6 bases and J 1 base; bases outside gene matches: 3. CDR3 loop: CASRHRGSYEQYF. The CDR3 nucleotides read TGTGCCAGCAGGCACAGGGGATCCTACGAGCAGTACTTC.

The count of this clone is one. V and J are TRBV13 and TRBJ1-2; possibly TRBD1 for D (6 bases). This CDR3 region has 18 residues. CDR1 PRHDT and CDR2 FYEKMQ come from the germline V gene (reference sequence). The ends were cut back, 2 bases at V and 8 bases at J, with 27 bases in the middle. The CDR3 coding sequence is TGTGCCAGCAGCTTATACGCCCGAAACGAACAGGGCAATAAGGGCTACACCTTC. Amino acid sequence: CASSLYARNEQGNKGYTF.

The chain employs TRBV7-2 and TRBJ1-4, with a possible D match to TRBD1 (6 bases). Deletions cut 1 base from V and 7 bases from J, with 13 bases between. Germline V gives CDR1 SGHTA, CDR2 FQGNSA. The CDR3 sequence is 15 residues long. CDR3 sequence: CASSLGHRVGEKLFF. The CDR3 DNA is TGTGCCAGCAGCTTAGGGCACAGGGTAGGTGAAAAACTGTTTTTT.

The chain combines TRBV5-8 with TRBJ1-1, with D hard to call. The germline CDR1 and CDR2 sequences are SGHTS and YDEGEE. Deletions cut 0 bases from V and 3 bases from J, with 6 bases between. The CDR3 runs 13 residues. The CDR3 spells CASSLARDTEAFF. The CDR3 nucleotides are TGTGCCAGCAGCTTGGCGCGGGACACTGAAGCTTTCTTT.